This entry is about one T cell receptor beta chain. The CDR3 totals 14 residues. Germline V gives CDR1 MGHDK, CDR2 SYGVNS. V shed 9 bases and J shed 0 bases, with 11 bases lying between them. Sequencing was performed with immunoSEQ multiplex PCR; in TCRdb, only in-frame clones are kept and a portion is missing. The sample has around 230,000 clones; around 88% are singletons. The sample comes from a study of blood T cell repertoires in COVID-19. Sample: PBMCs or T cells enriched from blood (not recorded which). This sequence joins TRBV25-1 and TRBJ2-2; D gene ambiguous. This TCR was sampled from a woman aged 40-49 years with acute COVID-19. CDR3 DNA sequence: TGTGCCAGGGCTTCCCCTCCGAACACCGGGGAGCTGTTTTTT. Encoded protein: CARASPPNTGELFF. The full variable domain, in which reference TRBV25-1 and TRBJ2-2 provide the parts outside the CDR3, is EADIYQTPRYLVIGTGKKITLECSQTMGHDKMYWYQQDPGMELHLIHYSYGVNSTEKGDLSSESTVSRIRTEHFPLTLESARPSHTSQYLCARASPPNTGELFFGEGSRLTVL.